This TCR beta chain is drawn from a study of T cell changes during pregnancy in multiple sclerosis. Generated by immunoSEQ multiplex PCR, the TCRdb table keeps only in-frame clones and is missing some. The repertoire holds 75,000 to 80,000 clones, with 70% to 90% as singletons. The CDR3 is 11 residues long. From germline, CDR1 is GTSNPN and CDR2 SVGIG (reference sequence). With 2 bases removed from V and 10 bases from J, the gap between germline ends came to 6 bases. Specimen: peripheral blood, collected before pregnancy. This clonotype was obtained from a female donor with multiple sclerosis, enrolled in a pregnancy study. The gene calls are TRBV30 and TRBJ1-6; no clear D. CDR3 residues: CAWSRGSPLHF. CDR3 in DNA: TGTGCCTGGAGTAGAGGATCACCCCTCCACTTT.